This T cell receptor (beta chain) was retrieved from a study of Ad26.COV2.S vaccination and SARS-CoV-2 variants. Study-level information: Dosing was one shot or two shots 56 days apart.

The repertoire was sequenced with immunoSEQ multiplex PCR; TCRdb's copy has only in-frame clones and lacks some. Of fewer than 800,000 clones in the sample, about 89% were seen once. This sample's treatment: about 20 received Ad26.COV2.S at low or high dose, single or two shots; roughly five received placebo; per-sample allocation not given. Following the first vaccine or placebo injection, samples were taken on day 63. Donation was by an adult aged 18-55 years who was in Boston. SARS-CoV-2 spike from the Wuhan strain was encoded by the vaccine, an Ad26 vector. CDR3 length equals 15 residues. Looked up from germline, CDR1 is LNHDA and CDR2 is SQIVND (reference sequence). The trim removed 10 bases at V and 1 base at J, leaving 12 bases unmatched.

The TCR sequence derives from a person aged 18-60 years who received the Ad26.COV2.S COVID-19 vaccine or a placebo. This chain connects TRBV19 to TRBJ1-1, with TRBD1 matching 7 bases. The sequences come from peripheral blood, collected in a trial of Ad26.COV2.S vaccine versus placebo. The CDR3 region has the DNA TGTGCCATTCGAACCTCCGGGACAGAGAACACTGAAGCTTTCTTT. Translation: CAIRTSGTENTEAFF.